The 14 T cell receptor beta chains given below trace back to one sample, sequenced in a study of PD-L1 blockade in urothelial cancer. Generated by immunoSEQ multiplex PCR, the TCRdb table keeps only in-frame clones and is missing some. The sample holds tens of thousands of clones, roughly four fifths seen once. This specimen was PBMCs, taken around atezolizumab (anti-PD-L1) treatment. All receptors come from a man in his 70s with urothelial cancer.

The sample holds a few counts of this clone. The chain is built from TRBV19 and TRBJ2-1; unclear D gene. Germline CDR1 reads LNHDA; CDR2 reads SQIVND (reference sequence). Trimming took off 4 bases at V and 8 bases at J, with 9 bases between the two ends. The CDR3 covers 12 residues. The DNA for the CDR3 is TGTGCCAGTAGTAGGAGAGGCCATGAGCAGTTCTTC. It is translated as CASSRRGHEQFF. Using reference TRBV19 and TRBJ2-1 for the parts outside the CDR3, the full variable domain is DGGITQSPKYLFRKEGQNVTLSCEQNLNHDAMYWYRQDPGQGLRLIYYSQIVNDFQKGDIAEGYSVSREKKESFPLTVTSAQKNPTAFYLCASSRRGHEQFFGPGTRLTVL.

As for this clone: The same CDR3 also results from other DNA sequences found in this sample. The genes are TRBV5-1 and TRBJ2-5; TRBD2 aligns across 14 bases. The germline V gene has CDR1 SGHRS and CDR2 YFSETQ. The length of the CDR3 is 16 residues. With V trimmed by 3 bases and J by 5 bases, 6 bases remained unmatched. This chain's CDR3 is CASSSGTSGSYETQYF. CDR3 in DNA: TGCGCCAGCAGCTCCGGGACTAGCGGGAGTTATGAGACCCAGTACTTC. The variable domain in full, with the rest retrieved from reference TRBV5-1 and TRBJ2-5, is KAGVTQTPRYLIKTRGQQVTLSCSPISGHRSVSWYQQTPGQGLQFLFEYFSETQRNKGNFPGRFSGRQFSNSRSEMNVSTLELGDSALYLCASSSGTSGSYETQYFGPGTRLLVL.

The chain recombines TRBV18 with TRBJ2-1; 9 bases align to TRBD1. Germline V CDR1 and CDR2: KGHSH, LQKENI. CDR3 length equals 17 residues. Trimming at V came to 3 bases and at J to 3 bases, leaving 9 bases not matched to a gene. CDR3 sequence: CASSPLGQGTNYNEQFF. Here the CDR3 DNA reads TGTGCCAGCTCACCCCTCGGACAGGGGACAAACTACAATGAGCAGTTCTTC. Together with reference TRBV18 and TRBJ2-1, the CDR3 gives the full variable domain: NAGVMQNPRHLVRRRGQEARLRCSPMKGHSHVYWYRQLPEEGLKFMVYLQKENIIDESGMPKERFSAEFPKEGPSILRIQQVVRGDSAAYFCASSPLGQGTNYNEQFFGPGTRLTVL.

The sample holds a few counts of this clone. This chain uses TRBV4-3 with TRBJ2-3; D gene unclear. In germline, CDR1 is LGHNA, CDR2 YSLEER. V was cut by 0 bases and J by 1 base, with 5 bases left in between. The CDR3 loop spans 14 amino acids. The DNA for the CDR3 is TGCGCCAGCAGCCAAGATAGCCGCACAGATACGCAGTATTTT. It codes for CASSQDSRTDTQYF.

The CDR3 is CASSEAGGGTEAFF. In DNA form, the CDR3 reads TGTGCCAGCAGTGAAGCAGGGGGCGGCACTGAAGCTTTCTTT. The chain has TRBV6-1 and TRBJ1-1; 7 nucleotides match TRBD1. Germline trimming cut 0 bases from V and 4 bases from J; bases unmatched to any gene: 2. There are 14 residues in the CDR3. Germline V CDR1 and CDR2: MNHNS, SASEGT.

The V gene is TRBV5-6, the J gene TRBJ2-3, with TRBD1 matching 9 bases. Germline V gives CDR1 SGHDT, CDR2 YYEEEE. The CDR3 covers 16 residues. The V and J ends lost 7 bases and 2 bases, in that order; junction bases with no gene match: 11. The chain's CDR3 is CASFLGTGSFTDTQYF. CDR3 sequence (DNA): TGTGCCAGCTTCCTCGGGACAGGGAGTTTCACAGATACGCAGTATTTT. Filled out from reference TRBV5-6 and TRBJ2-3, the complete variable domain reads DAGVTQSPTHLIKTRGQQVTLRCSPKSGHDTVSWYQQALGQGPQFIFQYYEEEERQRGNFPDRFSGHQFPNYSSELNVNALLLGDSALYLCASFLGTGSFTDTQYFGPGTRLTVL.

The V and J genes are TRBV18 and TRBJ2-2; possibly TRBD2 for D (5 bases). Trimming removed 0 bases from V and 0 bases from J, with 5 bases in between. Germline V lookup: CDR1 KGHSH, CDR2 LQKENI. The CDR3 runs to 15 residues. The chain's CDR3 is CASSPPTTNTGELFF. The CDR3 nucleotides are TGTGCCAGCTCACCACCGACTACGAACACCGGGGAGCTGTTTTTT.

The V gene is TRBV5-1, the J gene TRBJ2-7; 10 positions agree with TRBD1. The CDR3 is 13 amino acids. J gave up 4 bases and V 8 bases, and 6 bases lay outside the gene matches. Germline V gene sequence: CDR1 SGHRS, CDR2 YFSETQ. The CDR3 sequence is CASTTGGGYEQYF. The CDR3 coding sequence is TGCGCCAGTACGACAGGGGGCGGATACGAGCAGTACTTC. Drawing the rest from reference TRBV5-1 and TRBJ2-7, the complete variable domain is KAGVTQTPRYLIKTRGQQVTLSCSPISGHRSVSWYQQTPGQGLQFLFEYFSETQRNKGNFPGRFSGRQFSNSRSEMNVSTLELGDSALYLCASTTGGGYEQYFGPGTRLTVT.

J is TRBJ2-7 and V is TRBV7-8; 11 bases map to TRBD2. V lost 5 bases, J lost 8 bases, and 5 bases stayed unmatched. The CDR3 runs 13 residues. Germline V lookup: CDR1 SGHVS, CDR2 FQNEAQ. In nucleotides, the CDR3 is TGTGCCAGCAGCGCCGGGACTAGCGGACAGCAGTACTTC. It translates to CASSAGTSGQQYF.

In this sample, this clone turned up once. The chain combines TRBV7-8 with TRBJ2-7; 13 bases are a match to TRBD2. The CDR3 sequence is 15 residues long. The ends lost 3 bases at V and 3 bases at J; junction bases unmatched: 2. CDR1 and CDR2 from the germline V gene are SGHVS and FQNEAQ. This CDR3 reads CASSLGLAGLYEQYF. For the CDR3, the DNA is TGTGCCAGCAGCTTGGGACTAGCGGGGCTCTACGAGCAGTACTTC.

The V gene is TRBV6-1, the J gene TRBJ1-3, with D uncertain. The CDR3 length is 16 residues. V was cut by 0 bases and J by 1 base, with 10 bases left in between. The germline V gene encodes CDR1 MNHNS and CDR2 SASEGT. The CDR3 region is CASSEAWTGSGNTIYF. CDR3 nucleotide sequence: TGTGCCAGCAGTGAAGCGTGGACGGGATCTGGAAACACCATATATTTT.

A few counts support this clone. The genes are TRBV15 and TRBJ2-1; TRBD1 aligns across 7 bases. This CDR3 contains 12 residues. Germline V lookup: CDR1 LNHNV, CDR2 YYDKDF (reference sequence). V lost 5 bases, J lost 15 bases, and 10 bases stayed unmatched. Here the CDR3 DNA reads TGTGCCACCAGCCCCCGACAGGGAGTTTCGTTCTTC. It encodes CATSPRQGVSFF.

The gene calls are TRBV7-2 and TRBJ2-5, with D maybe TRBD1 (6 bases). V was cut by 4 bases and J by 1 base, with 10 bases left in between. The germline V gene encodes CDR1 SGHTA and CDR2 FQGNSA. CDR3 length: 14 amino acids. The DNA for the CDR3 is TGTGCCAGCAGCTCTACAGGGATCCAAGAGACCCAGTACTTC. Its protein is CASSSTGIQETQYF.

The chain links TRBV28 to TRBJ2-7; 12 bases map to TRBD1. This CDR3 region has 16 residues. V was clipped by 6 bases and J by 2 bases; unmatched bases: 8. Germline-derived CDR1 and CDR2 are MDHEN and SYDVKM. The CDR3 DNA follows: TGTGCCAGCAGGGGACAGGGGGCTGGGAGCGCCTACGAGCAGTACTTC. Its protein product is CASRGQGAGSAYEQYF. Together with reference TRBV28 and TRBJ2-7, the CDR3 gives the full variable domain: DVKVTQSSRYLVKRTGEKVFLECVQDMDHENMFWYRQDPGLGLRLIYFSYDVKMKEKGDIPEGYSVSREKKERFSLILESASTNQTSMYLCASRGQGAGSAYEQYFGPGTRLTVT.